Presented here are 10 T cell receptor beta chains from one specimen sequenced in a study of T-cell reconstitution after alpha-beta-depleted transplantation in children. Unique molecular identifiers featured in how the TCRbeta library was prepared. MiXCR was run by TCRdb on the PCR reads, yielding one entry per CDR3 protein. The sample yields about 300,000 distinct CDR3 sequences, around 10% seen once. The input for sequencing was PBMCs, taken before TCRalphabeta/CD19-depleted stem cell transplant. The source is a boy under two years old with acute myeloid leukemia, due to receive a stem cell transplant.

This clonotype has ten or more counts. This chain links TRBV20-1 with TRBJ2-7, with 11 bases that match TRBD2. In germline, CDR1 is DFQATT, CDR2 SNEGSKA (reference sequence). The CDR3 contains 17 residues. Trimming removed 0 bases from V and 3 bases from J; junction bases left unmatched: 10. The CDR3 coding sequence is TGCAGTGCTAGAGATCCTCGGCTAGCGGGGGGCATCTACGAGCAGTACTTC. Its translation is CSARDPRLAGGIYEQYF.

The table lists this clonotype with many counts. The chain carries TRBV12-3 or TRBV12-4 and TRBJ2-3, with D unclear. The V end lost 6 bases, the J end lost 2 bases, and 12 bases lay between the germline ends. The CDR3 contains 14 residues. The CDR3 reads CASSLYSDTDTQYF. The DNA of the CDR3 is TGTGCCAGCAGCCTCTACTCTGACACAGATACGCAGTATTTT.

The table lists this clonotype with many counts. The chain joins TRBV28 to TRBJ2-5; tentative D call: TRBD2 (5 bases). Germline CDR1 is MDHEN and CDR2 is SYDVKM. The V and J ends lost 6 bases and 4 bases respectively, with 12 bases between them. The CDR3 loop spans 13 amino acids. The CDR3 spells CASRPSGRETQYF. CDR3 in DNA: TGTGCCAGCAGGCCGTCGGGGAGAGAGACCCAGTACTTC.

About this clonotype itself: This may stem from a read error, because a much larger clone lies one nucleotide away. J is TRBJ2-3 and V is TRBV12-3 or TRBV12-4, with unresolved D. With 7 bases removed from V and 7 bases from J, the gap between germline ends came to 12 bases. The CDR3 covers 12 residues. The CDR3 DNA follows: TGTGCCAGCACCTGGGTCGGGCATACGCAGTATTTT. Translation gives CASTWVGHTQYF.

This clonotype was counted many times. The J gene is TRBJ2-6, the V gene TRBV28; D uncertain. This CDR3 has 17 amino acids. In germline, CDR1 is MDHEN, CDR2 SYDVKM. Trimming pared 2 bases from V and 2 bases from J, leaving 13 bases between. This CDR3 is CASSLQGLPPGANVLTF. The CDR3 DNA is TGTGCCAGCAGTTTACAAGGGCTACCTCCTGGGGCCAACGTCCTGACTTTC.

The V and J genes are TRBV7-9 and TRBJ1-5, with D perhaps matching TRBD1 (5 bases). Trimming stripped 3 bases from V and 7 bases from J, with 10 bases between. CDR3 size: 13 residues. Germline V lookup: CDR1 SEHNR, CDR2 FQNEAQ (reference sequence). The CDR3 region has the DNA TGTGCCAGCAGCTTCGGGGCCGGGCAGCCCCAGCATTTT. It is translated as CASSFGAGQPQHF. The entire variable domain, with the rest obtained from reference TRBV7-9 and TRBJ1-5, is as follows: DTGVSQNPRHKITKRGQNVTFRCDPISEHNRLYWYRQTLGQGPEFLTYFQNEAQLEKSRLLSDRFSAERPKGSFSTLEIQRTEQGDSAMYLCASSFGAGQPQHFGDGTRLSIL.

This clonotype has ten or more counts. This chain connects TRBV12-3 or TRBV12-4 to TRBJ1-2, with D possibly being TRBD1 (6 bases). Trimming took off 3 bases at V and 7 bases at J, with 12 bases between the two ends. The CDR3 consists of 13 residues. The CDR3 spells CASSFRGAGGYTF. In DNA form, the CDR3 reads TGTGCCAGCAGTTTTCGGGGGGCAGGTGGCTACACCTTC.

At least ten counts were recorded for this clonotype. The genes are TRBV11-2 and TRBJ2-3, with D possibly being TRBD2 (5 bases). Germline CDR1 and CDR2: SGHAT and FQNNGV. Trimming stripped 1 base from V and 4 bases from J, with 12 bases between. CDR3 size: 15 residues. The CDR3 nucleotides read TGTGCCAGCAGCTTAGTATCGGGGAATCCAGATACGCAGTATTTT. Residues: CASSLVSGNPDTQYF.

The chain is built from TRBV3-1 and TRBJ2-7; perhaps TRBD1 as D (5 bases). The CDR3 is 14 amino acids. Germline V gene sequence: CDR1 LGHDT, CDR2 YNNKEL (reference sequence). V was shortened by 4 bases and J by 7 bases, with 17 bases between the two germline ends. The DNA for the CDR3 is TGTGCCAGCAGCCCCACGGGCCCAGGGTATGAGCAGTACTTC. Translated: CASSPTGPGYEQYF.

At least ten counts were recorded for this clonotype. The chain combines TRBV18 with TRBJ2-5; 12 bases align to TRBD2. Per germline, CDR1 KGHSH and CDR2 LQKENI. There are 16 residues in the CDR3. V gave up 5 bases and J gave up 4 bases; unmatched junction bases: 8. The DNA of the CDR3 is TGTGCCAGCTCAACGACTAGCGGGAGAGGTTTAGAGACCCAGTACTTC. This gives the protein CASSTTSGRGLETQYF.